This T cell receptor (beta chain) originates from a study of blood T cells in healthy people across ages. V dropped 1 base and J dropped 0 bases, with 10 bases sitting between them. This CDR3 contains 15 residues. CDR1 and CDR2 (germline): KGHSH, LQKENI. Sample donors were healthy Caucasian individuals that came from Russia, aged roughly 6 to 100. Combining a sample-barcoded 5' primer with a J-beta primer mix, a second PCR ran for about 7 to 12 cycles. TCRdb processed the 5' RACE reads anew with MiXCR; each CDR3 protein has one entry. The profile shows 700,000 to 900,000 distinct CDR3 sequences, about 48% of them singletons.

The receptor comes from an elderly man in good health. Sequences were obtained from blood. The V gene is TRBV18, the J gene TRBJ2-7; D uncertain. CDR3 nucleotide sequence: TGTGCCAGCTCACCACGCCCCGATAGCTCCTACGAGCAGTACTTC. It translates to CASSPRPDSSYEQYF.